This TCR beta chain was observed in a study of cytomegalovirus exposure and HLA in healthy donors. Study-level findings and limits: There were some public TCRs occurring in many donors, but most TCR sequences were rare. Later genetic work tied a missense DCLRE1C variant to beta-chain V and J trimming. The authors listed 150 to 200 TCR beta chains as cytomegalovirus-associated. In a later analysis, compared with equally common non-associated chains, HLA-associated beta chains were more expanded.

CDR3 size: 13 residues. V was pared by 4 bases and J by 11 bases, with 8 bases of the junction left unmatched. Germline-derived CDR1 and CDR2 are ENHRY and SYGVKD. A multiplex PCR was run with 60 Vbeta primers and 13 Jbeta primers. Produced via immunoSEQ multiplex PCR; TCRdb's table is partial and in-frame only. The table records tens of thousands of clones, around three quarters of them present only once. This clone was picked up a small number of times. The antigen remains undetermined. The specimen was PBMCs. The chain recombines TRBV10-3 with TRBJ1-1; 9 bases are shared with TRBD1. The sequence came from a male donor in good health and CMV-seronegative. Here the CDR3 DNA reads TGTGCCATCAGTGCGGACAGGGGTCGGCGCGCTTTCTTT. Its protein product is CAISADRGRRAFF.